This T cell receptor (beta chain) came from a study of blood T cell repertoires in COVID-19. In the source study's methods: Amplification with reference gene primers provided the estimates of nucleated cell counts. The assay was immunoSEQ multiplex PCR, and TCRdb's table has in-frame clones only and misses some. Clonal size and the V and J genes are those of that table, whereas D and trimming came from the DNA. The profile shows tens of thousands of clones, approximately 90% of them singletons. This CDR3 contains 14 residues. V lost 5 bases to trimming and J lost 6 bases; unmatched junction nucleotides: 9. Per the germline V gene, CDR1 is MNHEY and CDR2 is SVGAGI.

What was sequenced was peripheral blood. This chain links TRBV6-5 with TRBJ2-7; TRBD1 agrees at 8 bases. The receptor's source is a man aged 65 to 79 with active or convalescent COVID-19. The DNA for the CDR3 is TGTGCCAGCAGTCGTCAACGACAGGGGTCCGAGCAGTACTTC. This gives the protein CASSRQRQGSEQYF.